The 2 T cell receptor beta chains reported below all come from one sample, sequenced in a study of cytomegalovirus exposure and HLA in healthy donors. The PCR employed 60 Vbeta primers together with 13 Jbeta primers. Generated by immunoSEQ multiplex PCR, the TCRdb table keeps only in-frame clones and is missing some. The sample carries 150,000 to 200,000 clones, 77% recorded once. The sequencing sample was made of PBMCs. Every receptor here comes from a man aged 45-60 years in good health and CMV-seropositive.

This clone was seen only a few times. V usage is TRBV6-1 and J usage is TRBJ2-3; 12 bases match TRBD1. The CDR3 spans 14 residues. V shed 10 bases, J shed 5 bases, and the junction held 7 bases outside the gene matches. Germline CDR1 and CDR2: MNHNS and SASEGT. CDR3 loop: CATCRDRGQDTQYF. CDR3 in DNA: TGTGCCACATGCCGGGACAGGGGGCAAGATACGCAGTATTTT.

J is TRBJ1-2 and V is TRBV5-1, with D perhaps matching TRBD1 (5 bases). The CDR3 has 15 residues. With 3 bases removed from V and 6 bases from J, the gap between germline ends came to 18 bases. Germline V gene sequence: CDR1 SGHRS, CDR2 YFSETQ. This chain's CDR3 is CASSSSDGRVDGYTF. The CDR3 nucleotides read TGCGCCAGCAGCTCGAGCGACGGCAGGGTAGATGGCTACACCTTC.